This T cell receptor beta chain originates from a study of shared clonotypes between healthy human individuals. Study-wide results and limits: Shared clonotypes across all four donors exceeded non-shared ones in generation probability. Researchers sampled only blood; tissue repertoires likely differ.

The germline V gene has CDR1 SGHRS and CDR2 YFSETQ. The CDR3 totals 14 residues. V dropped 3 bases and J dropped 3 bases, with 12 bases sitting between them. Here immunoSEQ multiplex PCR was the method, and the copy in TCRdb shows in-frame clones only, minus some. The sample shows about 670,000 clones, about 78% of them seen only once. About this clone itself: Its matching antigen is unknown.

CD4+ cell separation produced CD45RA+ naive and CD45RA-negative memory subsets. This chain links TRBV5-1 with TRBJ2-5, with D possibly TRBD2 on 6 matching bases. Sequenced material: memory CD4+ T cells sorted from blood. Described subset: CD45RA-negative fraction. The receptor's source is a woman in her twenties or thirties in good health. CDR3 amino acids: CASSSGWGEETQYF. The CDR3 DNA sequence: TGCGCCAGCAGCTCCGGCTGGGGGGAAGAGACCCAGTACTTC.